A single sample is the source of the 7 T cell receptor beta chains below, sequenced in a study of prognosis after radiotherapy for stage I lung cancer. Genomic DNA served as the source from which two-round multiplex PCR generated TCR beta CDR3 amplicons. Primers (each specific to one TRBV or TRBJ gene) were used in first-round PCR. MiXCR, run by TCRdb on the multiplex PCR reads, gives a single entry per CDR3 protein. The table includes 10,000 to 15,000 distinct CDR3 sequences, roughly 43% detected once. The sequences come from PBMCs, collected before or after stereotactic body radiation therapy (not recorded which). All receptors come from a donor aged 50 or older with non-small cell lung cancer.

This clonotype was detected a few times. This may stem from a read error, because a much larger clone lies one nucleotide away. This chain connects TRBV20-1 to TRBJ1-2, with D possibly matching TRBD1 (6 bases). Trimming took 5 bases from V and 5 from J, leaving 18 bases between them. Germline CDR1 reads DFQATT; CDR2 reads SNEGSKA (reference sequence). CDR3 length equals 14 residues. CDR3 nucleotide sequence: TGCAGTGCTCTCCGATTGGGGGCAGGGTATGGCTACACCTTC. It translates to CSALRLGAGYGYTF.

V is TRBV9 and J is TRBJ2-7; 10 bases are a match to TRBD2. Trimming took 7 bases from V and 0 from J; bases not matched to a gene: 7. Germline CDR1 is SGDLS and CDR2 is YYNGEE. There are 15 residues in the CDR3. The CDR3 is CASGAGLADSYEQYF. The CDR3 DNA reads TGTGCCAGCGGCGCAGGACTAGCGGACTCCTACGAGCAGTACTTC.

This clonotype was seen repeatedly, ten times or more. The chain carries TRBV30 and TRBJ1-1; TRBD1 is a possible D gene (5 bases). The CDR3 runs 16 residues. CDR1 is GTSNPN and CDR2 is SVGIG in the germline V gene (reference sequence). Trimming removed 0 bases from V and 1 base from J, with 15 bases in between. The CDR3 nucleotides are TGTGCCTGGAGTGTAGGGATCGGGGGGACGAACACTGAAGCTTTCTTT. Residues: CAWSVGIGGTNTEAFF.

This clonotype occurred many times. This chain connects TRBV29-1 to TRBJ2-1; weak D call: TRBD2 (5 bases). Germline V lookup: CDR1 SQVTM, CDR2 ANQGSEA. The length of the CDR3 is 12 residues. V gave up 1 base and J gave up 12 bases, with 13 bases separating them. The CDR3 DNA is TGCAGCGTTGAAGGGACCGGGGTCGGGCAGTTCTTC. This encodes CSVEGTGVGQFF.

With respect to this clonotype: A single base is all that separates this from a far larger clone, so a read error is likely. V is TRBV7-9 and J is TRBJ2-3, with 9 bases that match TRBD2. The CDR3 has 16 amino acids. V shed 3 bases and J 4 bases; nucleotides not matched to a gene: 8. Per the germline V gene, CDR1 is SEHNR and CDR2 is FQNEAQ (reference sequence). CDR3 in amino acids: CASSLSSSGAADTQYF. In nucleotides, the CDR3 is TGTGCCAGCAGCTTGAGTTCTAGCGGGGCAGCAGATACGCAGTATTTT.

This clonotype showed up many times. The chain couples TRBV18 to TRBJ2-2; tentative D call: TRBD2 (6 bases). V was clipped by 6 bases and J by 1 base, with 12 bases between them. This CDR3 comprises 15 residues. Germline CDR1 KGHSH, CDR2 LQKENI. DNA for the CDR3: TGTGCCAGCTCTGCCCGGGGGATGAACACCGGGGAGCTGTTTTTT. As protein: CASSARGMNTGELFF.

This clonotype rates as medium-sized. The chain recombines TRBV12-3 or TRBV12-4 with TRBJ2-2; 11 bases fit TRBD2. Trimming removed 7 bases from V and 1 base from J; junction bases left unmatched: 5. The CDR3 has 16 residues. The CDR3 is CASTDLAGGNTGELFF. CDR3 sequence (DNA): TGTGCCAGCACCGACCTAGCGGGGGGGAACACCGGGGAGCTGTTTTTT.